Listed here are 6 T cell receptor beta chains from one sample, sequenced in a study of human T cells and chemical hapten exposure. MiXCR, applied by TCRdb to the RACE reads, yields one record per CDR3 protein. The sample gives a few hundred thousand distinct CDR3 sequences, about 8.6% of which show up once; 2% to 3% is in the top ten. Specified time point: pre-sensitization, week 0. The sample's treatment: therapeutic diphenylcyclopropenone sensitization with weekly scalp DPC. The sequencing here drew on whole blood, taken in connection with sensitization to the hapten diphenylcyclopropenone (DPC). These receptors all come from a woman aged 40 to 49 with alopecia areata. Some clones in this sample may be carry-over from other donors' samples.

There are a few counts of this clonotype. This rearrangement joins TRBV5-1 to TRBJ2-1; D is perhaps TRBD1 (5 bases). Germline V gene sequence: CDR1 SGHRS, CDR2 YFSETQ. CDR3 length: 12 residues. V was shortened by 1 base and J by 8 bases, with 7 bases between the two germline ends. The CDR3 coding sequence is TGCGCCAGCAGCTTGACAGGTGATGAGCAGTTCTTC. It encodes CASSLTGDEQFF. Full variable domain (remainder filled in from reference TRBV5-1 and TRBJ2-1): KAGVTQTPRYLIKTRGQQVTLSCSPISGHRSVSWYQQTPGQGLQFLFEYFSETQRNKGNFPGRFSGRQFSNSRSEMNVSTLELGDSALYLCASSLTGDEQFFGPGTRLTVL.

This clonotype has a handful of counts. The chain carries TRBV11-1 and TRBJ2-1; D may be TRBD2 (7 bases). Per germline, CDR1 SGHAT and CDR2 FQDESV (reference sequence). The CDR3 contains 17 residues. V gave up 5 bases and J gave up 0 bases, with 17 bases separating them. The CDR3 protein is CASSRRGAGASYNEQFF. CDR3 coding DNA: TGTGCCAGCAGCAGGAGGGGGGCGGGAGCCTCCTACAATGAGCAGTTCTTC. Complete variable domain (other parts from reference TRBV11-1 and TRBJ2-1): EAEVAQSPRYKITEKSQAVAFWCDPISGHATLYWYRQILGQGPELLVQFQDESVVDDSQLPKDRFSAERLKGVDSTLKIQPAELGDSAMYLCASSRRGAGASYNEQFFGPGTRLTVL.

The chain uses TRBV20-1 and TRBJ2-7, with 7 positions matching TRBD1. Trimming took 0 bases from V and 2 from J; bases not matched to a gene: 4. This CDR3 has 14 residues. CDR1 and CDR2 from the germline V gene are DFQATT and SNEGSKA (reference sequence). CDR3 protein: CSARDPGQTYEQYF. CDR3 coding DNA: TGCAGTGCTAGAGACCCGGGACAGACCTACGAGCAGTACTTC.

This clonotype was seen more than once but under ten times. The CDR3 nucleotides read TGTGCCAGCAGGCCCGAGGCAGTTGGCAATCAGCCCCAGCATTTT. Translated: CASRPEAVGNQPQHF. This chain joins TRBV12-3 or TRBV12-4 and TRBJ1-5; D unclear. V was shortened by 6 bases and J by 2 bases, with 14 bases between the two germline ends. This CDR3 contains 15 residues.

This sequence joins TRBV12-3 or TRBV12-4 and TRBJ2-7, with 7 bases fitting TRBD1. V was clipped by 2 bases and J by 6 bases; unmatched bases: 7. This CDR3 is built from 14 residues. The CDR3 is CASSLPRDSSEQYF. The CDR3 bases are TGTGCCAGCAGTTTACCCCGGGACAGTAGCGAGCAGTACTTC.

This clonotype has just a few counts. The genes are TRBV28 and TRBJ1-1; a possible D gene is TRBD1 (6 bases). Germline-derived CDR1 and CDR2 are MDHEN and SYDVKM. V shed 1 base and J shed 10 bases, with 13 bases lying between them. The CDR3 runs to 13 residues. In DNA form, the CDR3 reads TGTGCCAGCAGTTTATCTGGCAGGGGTTCAGCTTTCTTT. It is translated as CASSLSGRGSAFF.